These T cell receptor beta chains were read from a single sample in a study of cytomegalovirus exposure and HLA in healthy donors. Repertoires were generated with immunoSEQ multiplex PCR, while TCRdb's copy carries only in-frame clones and drops some. The sample has 250,000 or so clones; around 90% are singletons. Specimen: PBMCs. These receptors were taken from a girl aged 2 to 9 in good health and CMV-seronegative. CDR3s include the opening cysteine and the closing phenylalanine or tryptophan. D genes are given only for firm matches. Rows may omit the clone size; those that give it use once, few, many or a size class.

.	TRBJ2-7	.	TRBV19	TGTGCCAGTAGTGGAGTGTATGATAGGTACGAGCAGTACTTC	CASSGVYDRYEQYF
.	TRBJ2-2	.	TRBV10-3	TGTGCCATCAGTGGTAACAACGCGAACACCGGGGAGCTGTTTTTT	CAISGNNANTGELFF
TRBD2	TRBJ2-7	.	TRBV5-6	TGTGCCAGCAGTTCTGGACTAGCGGGATGGAACTACGAGCAGTACTTC	CASSSGLAGWNYEQYF
TRBD1	TRBJ1-5	once	TRBV6-5	TGTGCCAGCAGTTACCGGACAGGGAGTCAGCCCCAGCATTTT	CASSYRTGSQPQHF
TRBD1	TRBJ2-7	.	TRBV19	TGTGCCAGTAGTAGAGGACAGGGGATAGGAGACGAGCAGTACTTC	CASSRGQGIGDEQYF
.	TRBJ2-3	.	TRBV29-1	TGCAGCGTTTTTGGGGGGGGCGGGGGAGGAGATACGCAGTATTTT	CSVFGGGGGGDTQYF
.	TRBJ1-1	.	TRBV7-6	TGTGCCAGCAGCTTGGAAGGGGGAATCACTGAAGCTTTCTTT	CASSLEGGITEAFF
.	TRBJ2-7	.	TRBV30	TGTGCCTGGAGATTAGGGCAGGGCGCCTACGAGCAGTACTTC	CAWRLGQGAYEQYF
.	TRBJ1-2	.	TRBV7-8	TGTGCCAGCAGCCAAACAGTGAACTATGGCTACACCTTC	CASSQTVNYGYTF
.	TRBJ1-4	.	TRBV6-5	TGTGCCAGCAGTTACGGAGCGGACACTAATGAAAAACTGTTTTTT	CASSYGADTNEKLFF
TRBD2	TRBJ2-1	once	TRBV10-3	TGTGCCATCGCGGGGACTAGCGAGTACAATGAGCAGTTCTTC	CAIAGTSEYNEQFF
TRBD1	TRBJ1-2	.	TRBV30	TGTGCCTGGAGGGGACAGACCCCCTACTATGGCTACACCTTC	CAWRGQTPYYGYTF
TRBD2	TRBJ2-2	.	TRBV15	TGTGCCACCAGGGGGGCGGGGGGGAACACCGGGGAGCTGTTTTTT	CATRGAGGNTGELFF
TRBD2	TRBJ2-1	.	TRBV27	TGTGCCAGCAAGATAGCGGGGAGCTCCTACAATGAGCAGTTCTTC	CASKIAGSSYNEQFF
.	TRBJ2-4	.	TRBV6-6	TGTGCCAGCAGTACCTTGTCCAGGCTAGCCAAAAACATTCAGTACTTC	CASSTLSRLAKNIQYF
TRBD1	TRBJ1-2	few	TRBV28	TGTGCCACCTCCGGACAGGGGGGTTCCCATGGCTACACCTTC	CATSGQGGSHGYTF
TRBD1	TRBJ2-5	once	TRBV4-1	TGCGCCAGCAGCCGAGGGGAGGACAGGGGTGAGCAGTACTTC	CASSRGEDRGEQYF
TRBD1	TRBJ1-1	.	TRBV7-8	TGTGCCAGCAGCTTAACCGGGACAGCTATGCGAAGCACTGAAGCTTTCTTT	CASSLTGTAMRSTEAFF
.	TRBJ2-1	.	TRBV5-1	TGCGCCAGCAGCTGGGCGGACAGTATCAGTGAGCAGTTCTTC	CASSWADSISEQFF
TRBD1	TRBJ1-2	.	TRBV4-1	TGCGCCAGCAGCCAGGCTGACAGGGTTCATGGCTACACCTTC	CASSQADRVHGYTF
.	TRBJ2-7	.	TRBV5-1	TGCGCCAGCAGCTTCCTGTCAGGGCAGACCTACGAGCAGTACTTC	CASSFLSGQTYEQYF
.	TRBJ2-2	.	TRBV25-1	TGTGCCAGCAGTGCAAAGTCGAGACTCGCGGCCGGGGAGCTGTTTTTT	CASSAKSRLAAGELFF
TRBD2	TRBJ2-3	.	TRBV6-1	TGTGCCGGCTCGACTAGCGGGGCTAGCACAGATACGCAGTATTTT	CAGSTSGASTDTQYF
TRBD2	TRBJ2-1	.	TRBV19	TGTGCCAGTAGTCGGGGGGGGTCCTCCTACAATGAGCAGTTCTTC	CASSRGGSSYNEQFF
TRBD1	TRBJ2-7	.	TRBV7-9	TGTGCCAGCAGCGCCTATTGGGACAGCCCTTACGAGCAGTACTTC	CASSAYWDSPYEQYF
.	TRBJ1-1	.	TRBV29-1	TGCAGCGTGGTACGGACTGAAGCTTTCTTT	CSVVRTEAFF
TRBD1	TRBJ2-1	.	TRBV10-3	TGTGCCTTAGGACAGGGGGACAATGAGCAGTTCTTC	CALGQGDNEQFF
.	TRBJ1-4	.	TRBV14	TGTGCCAGCAGCCCCACCGGGACTAAAGAAGAAAAACTGTTTTTT	CASSPTGTKEEKLFF
.	TRBJ1-4	.	TRBV6-5	TGTGCCAGCAGTTTACCGACCGGAGCAACTAATGAAAAACTGTTTTTT	CASSLPTGATNEKLFF
TRBD1	TRBJ1-1	.	TRBV6-6	TGTGCCAGCAGTTCCTCCGGGACAGGGGGCAAAGCTTTCTTT	CASSSSGTGGKAFF
TRBD2	TRBJ2-1	.	TRBV13	TGTGCCAGCAGCCTACAAGGCGGGAGAGGCAATGAGCAGTTCTTC	CASSLQGGRGNEQFF
.	TRBJ2-5	.	TRBV5-4	TGTGCCGGCGAGGAAGCACACGGTCAAGAGACCCAGTACTTC	CAGEEAHGQETQYF
TRBD1	TRBJ2-7	.	TRBV5-1	TGCGCCAGCAGCGGGGGACAGTCGAACGAGCAGTACTTC	CASSGGQSNEQYF
TRBD2	TRBJ2-2	.	TRBV4-1	TGCGCCAGCAGCCAAGATCGTACTAGCGGAGGGCACCGGGAGCTGTTTTTT	CASSQDRTSGGHRELFF
.	TRBJ2-7	once	TRBV27	TGTGCCAGCAGTTGGGCCAGGACCTACGAGCAGTACTTC	CASSWARTYEQYF
TRBD2	TRBJ2-5	.	TRBV6-5	TGTGCCAGCAACCCTTCGGGGGGACAAGAGACCCAGTACTTC	CASNPSGGQETQYF
TRBD1	TRBJ2-5	.	TRBV6-6	TGTGCCAGCACCACCTGGGGACAGTCGAAGGGGGCCCAGTACTTC	CASTTWGQSKGAQYF
.	TRBJ2-7	.	TRBV11-2	TGTGCCAGCAGCTTCCGACAGGAGAAAGGTTACGAGCAGTACTTC	CASSFRQEKGYEQYF